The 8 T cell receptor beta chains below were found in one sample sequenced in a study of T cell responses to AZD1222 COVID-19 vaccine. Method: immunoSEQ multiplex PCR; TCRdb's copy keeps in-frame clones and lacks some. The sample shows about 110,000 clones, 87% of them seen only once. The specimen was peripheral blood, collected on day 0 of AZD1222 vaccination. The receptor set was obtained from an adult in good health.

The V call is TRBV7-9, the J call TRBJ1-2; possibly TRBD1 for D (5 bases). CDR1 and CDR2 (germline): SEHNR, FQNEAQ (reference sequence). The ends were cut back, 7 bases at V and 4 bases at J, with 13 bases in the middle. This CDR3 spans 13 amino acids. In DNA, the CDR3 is TGTGCCAGCACCTCGGGACGGACCTATGGCTACACCTTC. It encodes CASTSGRTYGYTF.

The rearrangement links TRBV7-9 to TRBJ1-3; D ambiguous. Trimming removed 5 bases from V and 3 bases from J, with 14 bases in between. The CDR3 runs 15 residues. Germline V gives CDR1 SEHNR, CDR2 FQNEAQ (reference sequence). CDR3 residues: CASSALLGGGNTIYF. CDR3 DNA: TGTGCCAGCAGCGCCCTTCTCGGAGGTGGAAACACCATATATTTT.

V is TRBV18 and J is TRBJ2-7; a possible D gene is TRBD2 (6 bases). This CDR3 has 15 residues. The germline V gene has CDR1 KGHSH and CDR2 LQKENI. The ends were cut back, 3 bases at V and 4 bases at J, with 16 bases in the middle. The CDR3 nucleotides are TGTGCCAGCTCACCTAAGTGGGGGGACTCGTACGAGCAGTACTTC. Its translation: CASSPKWGDSYEQYF.

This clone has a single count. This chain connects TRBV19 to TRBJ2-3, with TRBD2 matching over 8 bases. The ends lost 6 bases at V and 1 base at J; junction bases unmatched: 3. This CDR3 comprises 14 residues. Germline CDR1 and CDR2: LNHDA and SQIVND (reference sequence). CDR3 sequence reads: CASSGSGGTDTQYF. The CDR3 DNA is TGTGCCAGTAGCGGTAGCGGGGGCACAGATACGCAGTATTTT.

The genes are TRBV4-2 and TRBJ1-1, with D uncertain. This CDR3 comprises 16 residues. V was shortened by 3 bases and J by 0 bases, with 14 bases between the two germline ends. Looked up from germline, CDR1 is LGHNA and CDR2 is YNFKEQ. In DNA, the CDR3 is TGTGCCAGCAGCCAGGCGGCAGGCCAGATGAACACTGAAGCTTTCTTT. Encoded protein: CASSQAAGQMNTEAFF.

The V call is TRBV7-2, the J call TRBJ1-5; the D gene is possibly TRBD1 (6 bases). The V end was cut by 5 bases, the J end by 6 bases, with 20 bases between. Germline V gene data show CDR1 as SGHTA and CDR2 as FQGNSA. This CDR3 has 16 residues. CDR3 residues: CASSPTTGFPPQPQHF. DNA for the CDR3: TGTGCCAGCAGCCCAACGACAGGATTCCCCCCTCAGCCCCAGCATTTT.

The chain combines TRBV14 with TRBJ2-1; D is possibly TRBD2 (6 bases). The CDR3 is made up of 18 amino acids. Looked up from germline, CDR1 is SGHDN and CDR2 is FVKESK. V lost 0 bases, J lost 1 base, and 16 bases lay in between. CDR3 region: CASSQDLFAGRSYNEQFF. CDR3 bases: TGTGCCAGCAGCCAAGACCTTTTTGCGGGGAGATCCTACAATGAGCAGTTCTTC. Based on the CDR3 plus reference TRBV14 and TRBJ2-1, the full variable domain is EAGVTQFPSHSVIEKGQTVTLRCDPISGHDNLYWYRRVMGKEIKFLLHFVKESKQDESGMPNNRFLAERTGGTYSTLKVQPAELEDSGVYFCASSQDLFAGRSYNEQFFGPGTRLTVL.

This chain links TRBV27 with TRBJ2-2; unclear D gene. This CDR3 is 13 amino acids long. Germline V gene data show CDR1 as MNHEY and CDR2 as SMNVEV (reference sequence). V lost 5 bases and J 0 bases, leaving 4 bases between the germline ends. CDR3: CASSQANTGELFF. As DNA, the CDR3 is TGTGCCAGCAGTCAAGCGAACACCGGGGAGCTGTTTTTT.